Listed below are T cell receptor beta chains from one sample, sequenced in a study of blood T cells in healthy people across ages. TCRdb passed the 5' RACE reads through MiXCR, listing each CDR3 protein once. There are fewer than 2,000,000 distinct CDR3 sequences in the sample; roughly 32% occur only once, and around 10% lies in the top ten. Sequencing was carried out using blood. These TCRs come from a woman in her thirties in good health. Each CDR3 is given with its conserved first and last residue. A D gene is named only where the DNA matches it firmly. Not every row has a clone size; where given, it reads once, few, many or a size class.

>NA|TRBV7-9|TRBD1|TRBJ2-1
CASSSGTGVNNEQFF
TGTGCCAGCAGCTCCGGGACAGGGGTTAACAATGAGCAGTTCTTC
>few|TRBV6-2/TRBV6-3|NA|TRBJ1-5
CASSRSWTVGNQPQHF
TGTGCCAGCAGCCGTTCTTGGACAGTAGGCAATCAGCCCCAGCATTTT
>NA|TRBV29-1|NA|TRBJ2-1
CSVGRLLGPYNEQFF
TGCAGCGTCGGTAGGTTACTAGGACCCTACAATGAGCAGTTCTTC
>few|TRBV24-1|TRBD2|TRBJ2-3
CATSSGLAGTTDTQYF
TGTGCCACCAGTTCGGGGCTAGCGGGGACCACAGATACACAGTATTTT
>many|TRBV5-1|TRBD2|TRBJ2-1
CASSLVAGVLYNEQFF
TGCGCCAGCAGCTTGGTAGCGGGAGTACTCTACAATGAGCAGTTCTTC
>NA|TRBV24-1|NA|TRBJ1-5
CATSAGGSQPQHF
TGTGCCACCAGTGCGGGGGGCAGTCAGCCCCAGCATTTT
>NA|TRBV12-3/TRBV12-4|NA|TRBJ2-3
CASSSYGISASDTQYF
TGTGCCAGCAGTTCATATGGAATTAGCGCGTCAGATACGCAGTATTTT
>NA|TRBV5-1|NA|TRBJ2-3
CASSNQRGSGTDTQYF
TGCGCCAGCAGCAACCAGAGGGGTTCTGGCACAGATACGCAGTATTTT
>NA|TRBV12-3/TRBV12-4|NA|TRBJ1-1
CASSLAEGWTEAFF
TGTGCCAGCAGTTTGGCGGAGGGGTGGACTGAAGCTTTCTTT
>NA|TRBV15|NA|TRBJ2-2
CATRTDQYTGGLFF
TGTGCCACCAGAACGGACCAGTACACCGGGGGGCTGTTTTTT
>NA|TRBV28|NA|TRBJ2-3
CASRDQLGPTDTQYF
TGTGCCAGCAGGGACCAATTAGGCCCTACAGATACGCAGTATTTT
>few|TRBV5-1|NA|TRBJ2-5
CASSWAGQAETQYF
TGCGCCAGCAGCTGGGCAGGGCAGGCAGAGACCCAGTACTTC
>many|TRBV29-1|TRBD2|TRBJ2-7
CSVPGLAGVNEQYF
TGCAGCGTCCCCGGACTAGCGGGAGTAAACGAGCAGTACTTC
>NA|TRBV7-3|TRBD2|TRBJ2-7
CASSYRLAGTGEQYF
TGTGCCAGCAGCTACAGACTAGCGGGCACCGGCGAGCAGTACTTC
>NA|TRBV6-1|NA|TRBJ2-3
CASSESVGEALHTQYF
TGTGCCAGCAGTGAATCCGTCGGGGAGGCCCTTCATACGCAGTATTTT
>few|TRBV11-2|TRBD2|TRBJ2-3
CASSLGVAGGPADTQYF
TGTGCCAGCAGCTTAGGGGTAGCGGGGGGGCCAGCAGATACGCAGTATTTT
>NA|TRBV9|TRBD1|TRBJ2-1
CASTGPGTESINEQFF
TGTGCCAGCACCGGACCCGGGACAGAGAGTATCAATGAGCAGTTCTTC
>NA|TRBV28|TRBD2|TRBJ2-7
CASSLKLAGAYYEQYF
TGTGCCAGCAGTTTGAAACTAGCGGGAGCCTACTACGAGCAGTACTTC
>NA|TRBV4-1|NA|TRBJ1-5
CASSPTGGFNQPQHF
TGCGCCAGCAGCCCCACAGGTGGTTTCAATCAGCCCCAGCATTTT
>few|TRBV5-1|NA|TRBJ2-1
CASSLARGGPSSYNEQFF
TGCGCCAGCAGCTTGGCACGCGGGGGCCCCAGCTCCTACAATGAGCAGTTCTTC
>few|TRBV28|NA|TRBJ2-7
CASRVGGSSYEQYF
TGTGCCAGCAGGGTGGGCGGAAGCTCCTACGAGCAGTACTTC
>NA|TRBV4-1|NA|TRBJ2-6
CASSQDPGPNSGANVLTF
TGCGCCAGCAGCCAAGACCCGGGTCCGAACTCTGGGGCCAACGTCCTGACTTTC
>NA|TRBV19|NA|TRBJ2-7
CASSGPFYEQYF
TGTGCCAGTAGCGGGCCCTTCTACGAGCAGTACTTC
>NA|TRBV28|NA|TRBJ2-1
CASSTRSRGNEQFF
TGTGCCAGCAGTACGAGATCCAGGGGAAATGAGCAGTTCTTC